This T cell receptor (beta chain) was captured by sequencing in a study of T cell changes during pregnancy in multiple sclerosis (dated by TCRdb to the late 2010s). For the study in its entirety: The study examined how the T cell repertoire changed over the course of pregnancy in women with multiple sclerosis.

As regards this clone: Its antigen specificity is not known. Base-call qualities are not available, and no considerably larger clone is one nucleotide away.

The CDR3 runs 16 amino acids, cysteine and phenylalanine included. Only CDR3 DNA is held: 48 bases, read in frame from base 1. The germline V gene encodes CDR1 SGHAT and CDR2 FQNNGV. At the junction V is shortened by 4 bases and J by 1 base, with 16 bases in between. Library preparation was by the immunoSEQ multiplex PCR assay. Entries here come from immuneACCESS through TCRdb and include only in-frame sequences with V and J called. Some clones fail to appear in such tables; in the studies checked, an unresolved V gene covers under half of the shortfall, and the cause of the remainder is unknown. This sample comprises roughly 79,000 clones, 80% to 95% of them detected only once. Around 0.75% of the sample belongs to the ten largest clones.

The TCR sequence derives from a female donor in good health, enrolled as a control in a pregnancy study. The rearranged segments are TRBV11-2 and TRBJ1-1; no D gene is confidently identified. Specimen: peripheral blood, collected in the second trimester of pregnancy. The DNA is as follows: TGTGCCAGCAGCTCCGCCACGGGAGTATCGAACACTGAAGCTTTCTTT. The translation is CASSSATGVSNTEAFF. Extended through the reference TRBV11-2 and TRBJ1-1 proteins, this CDR3 yields the full variable domain: EAGVAQSPRYKIIEKRQSVAFWCNPISGHATLYWYQQILGQGPKLLIQFQNNGVVDDSQLPKDRFSAERLKGVDSTLKIQPAKLEDSAVYLCASSSATGVSNTEAFFGQGTRLTVV.